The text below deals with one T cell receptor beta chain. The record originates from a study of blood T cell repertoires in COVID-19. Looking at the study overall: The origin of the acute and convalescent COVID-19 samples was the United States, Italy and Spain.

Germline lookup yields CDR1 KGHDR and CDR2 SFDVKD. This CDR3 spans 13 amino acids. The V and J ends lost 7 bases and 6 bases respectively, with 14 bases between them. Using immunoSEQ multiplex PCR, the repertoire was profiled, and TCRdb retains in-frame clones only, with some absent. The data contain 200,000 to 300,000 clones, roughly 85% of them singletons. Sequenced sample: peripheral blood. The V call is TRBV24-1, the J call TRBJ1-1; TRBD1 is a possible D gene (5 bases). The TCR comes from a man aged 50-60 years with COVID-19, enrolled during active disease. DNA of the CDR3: TGTGCCACCAGGGAATCGCCGGGGGCTGAAGCTTTCTTT. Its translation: CATRESPGAEAFF.